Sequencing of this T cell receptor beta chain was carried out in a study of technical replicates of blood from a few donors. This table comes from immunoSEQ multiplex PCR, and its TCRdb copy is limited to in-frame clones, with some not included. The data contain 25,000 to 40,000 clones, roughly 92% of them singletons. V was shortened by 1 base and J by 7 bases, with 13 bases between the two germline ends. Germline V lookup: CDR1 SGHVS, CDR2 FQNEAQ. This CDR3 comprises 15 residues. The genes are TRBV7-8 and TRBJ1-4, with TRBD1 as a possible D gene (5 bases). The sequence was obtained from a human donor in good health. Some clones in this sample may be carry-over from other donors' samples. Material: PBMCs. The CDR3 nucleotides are TGTGCCAGCAGCTTAGTCCTGGGGCTGGGTGAAAAACTGTTTTTT. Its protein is CASSLVLGLGEKLFF.